This T cell receptor (beta chain) was sequenced in a study of OX40 agonist ivuxolimab in advanced cancers. Study at large: Patients took ivuxolimab, an agonistic anti-OX40 (CD134) antibody. Regarding the study as a whole: Antigens targeted by the expanded peripheral T cells were not determined. Those patients achieving a partial response at 0.1-3.0 mg/kg showed among the lowest clonal expansion.

Blood sampling was done at baseline, cycle 4 day 1, and cycle 7 day 1. Comment on this clone: Its antigen is not identified.

Assay used: immunoSEQ multiplex PCR; TCRdb lists only in-frame clones, some missing. The sample holds under 20,000 clones, 80% to 85% seen once. CDR3 length: 17 residues. The germline V gene has CDR1 SGHTA and CDR2 FQGNSA. The V segment lost 5 bases and the J segment 10 bases; nucleotides outside the gene matches: 12. The TCR sequence derives from an adult with an advanced solid tumor such as melanoma, head and neck, liver or kidney cancer. This rearrangement joins TRBV7-2 to TRBJ2-1; 15 positions agree with TRBD2. Source: CD4+ or CD8+ T cells sorted from blood, taken in a trial of the OX40 agonist ivuxolimab. The DNA for the CDR3 is TGTGCCAGCAGCCCCGGGACTAGCGGGAGGTCCGGTAGGGAGCAGTTCTTC. Translating gives CASSPGTSGRSGREQFF.